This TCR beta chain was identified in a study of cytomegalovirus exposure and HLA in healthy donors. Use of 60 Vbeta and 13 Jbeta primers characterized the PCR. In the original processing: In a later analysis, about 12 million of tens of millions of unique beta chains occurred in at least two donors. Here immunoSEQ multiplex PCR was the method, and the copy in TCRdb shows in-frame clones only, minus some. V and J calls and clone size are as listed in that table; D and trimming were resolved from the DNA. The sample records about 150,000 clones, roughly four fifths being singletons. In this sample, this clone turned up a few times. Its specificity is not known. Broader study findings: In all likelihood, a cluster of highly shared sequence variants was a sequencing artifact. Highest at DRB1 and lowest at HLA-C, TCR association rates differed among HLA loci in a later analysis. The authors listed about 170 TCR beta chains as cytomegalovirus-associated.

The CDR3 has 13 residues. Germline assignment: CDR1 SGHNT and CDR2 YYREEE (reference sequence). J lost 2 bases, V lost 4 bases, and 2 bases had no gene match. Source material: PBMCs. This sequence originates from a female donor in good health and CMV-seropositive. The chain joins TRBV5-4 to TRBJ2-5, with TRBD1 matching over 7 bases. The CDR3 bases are TGTGCCAGCAGCACGGGACAGCAAGAGACCCAGTACTTC. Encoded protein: CASSTGQQETQYF. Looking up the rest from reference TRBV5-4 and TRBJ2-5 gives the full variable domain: ETGVTQSPTHLIKTRGQQVTLRCSSQSGHNTVSWYQQALGQGPQFIFQYYREEENGRGNFPPRFSGLQFPNYSSELNVNALELDDSALYLCASSTGQQETQYFGPGTRLLVL.